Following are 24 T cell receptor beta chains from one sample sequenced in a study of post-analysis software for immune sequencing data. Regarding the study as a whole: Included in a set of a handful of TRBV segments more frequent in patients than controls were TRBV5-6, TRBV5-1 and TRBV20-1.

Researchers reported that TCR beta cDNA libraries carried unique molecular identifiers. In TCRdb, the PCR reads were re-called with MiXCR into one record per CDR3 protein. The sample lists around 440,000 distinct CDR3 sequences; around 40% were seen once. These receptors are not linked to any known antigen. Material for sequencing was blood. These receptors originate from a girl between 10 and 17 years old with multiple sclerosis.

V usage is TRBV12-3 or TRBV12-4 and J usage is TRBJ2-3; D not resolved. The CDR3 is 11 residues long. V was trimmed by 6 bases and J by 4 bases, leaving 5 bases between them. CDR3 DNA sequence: TGTGCCAGCAGGCTCCCAGATACGCAGTATTTT. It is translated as CASRLPDTQYF.

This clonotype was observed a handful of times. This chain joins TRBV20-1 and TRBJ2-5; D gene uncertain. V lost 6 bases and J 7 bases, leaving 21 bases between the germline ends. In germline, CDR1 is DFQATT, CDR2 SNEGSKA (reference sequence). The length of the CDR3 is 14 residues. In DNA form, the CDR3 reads TGCAGTGCCGCGAGAACAGTCCCCGGTGGGACCCAGTACTTC. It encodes CSAARTVPGGTQYF.

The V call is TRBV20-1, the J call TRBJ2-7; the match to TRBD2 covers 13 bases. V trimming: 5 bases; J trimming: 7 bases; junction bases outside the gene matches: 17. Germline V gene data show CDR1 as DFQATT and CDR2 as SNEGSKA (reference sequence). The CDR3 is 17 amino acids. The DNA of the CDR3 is TGCAGTGCTTCCCACCGTGGACTAGCGGGAGCGGGGAATGAGCAGTACTTC. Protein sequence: CSASHRGLAGAGNEQYF.

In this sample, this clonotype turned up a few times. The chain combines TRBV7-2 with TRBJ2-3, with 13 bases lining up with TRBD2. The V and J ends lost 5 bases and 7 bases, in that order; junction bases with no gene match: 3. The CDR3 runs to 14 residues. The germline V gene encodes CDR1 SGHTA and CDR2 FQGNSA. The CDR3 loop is CASSTTSGRNTQYF. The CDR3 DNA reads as TGTGCCAGCAGCACGACTAGCGGGAGGAATACGCAGTATTTT.

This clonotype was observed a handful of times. As DNA, the CDR3 is TGCGCCAGCAGCTTGGATCCCGGCGGAGGGGATACGCAGTATTTT. It yields the protein CASSLDPGGGDTQYF. This chain links TRBV5-1 with TRBJ2-3; the D gene is possibly TRBD2 (6 bases). V lost 0 bases, J lost 6 bases, and 14 bases lay in between. The germline CDR1 and CDR2 sequences are SGHRS and YFSETQ. The length of the CDR3 is 15 residues.

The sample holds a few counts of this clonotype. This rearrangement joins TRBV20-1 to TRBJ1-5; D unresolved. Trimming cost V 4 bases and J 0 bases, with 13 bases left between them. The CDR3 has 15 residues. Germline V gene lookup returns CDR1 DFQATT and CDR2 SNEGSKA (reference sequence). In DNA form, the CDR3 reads TGCAGTGCTAAGAATCGAGGGTTTAGCAATCAGCCCCAGCATTTT. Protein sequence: CSAKNRGFSNQPQHF.

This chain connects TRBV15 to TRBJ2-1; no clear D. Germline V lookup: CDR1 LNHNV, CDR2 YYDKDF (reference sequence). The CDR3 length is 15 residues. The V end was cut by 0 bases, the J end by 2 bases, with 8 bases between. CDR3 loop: CATSREQQPYNEQFF. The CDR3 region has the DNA TGTGCCACCAGCAGAGAACAGCAACCCTACAATGAGCAGTTCTTC.

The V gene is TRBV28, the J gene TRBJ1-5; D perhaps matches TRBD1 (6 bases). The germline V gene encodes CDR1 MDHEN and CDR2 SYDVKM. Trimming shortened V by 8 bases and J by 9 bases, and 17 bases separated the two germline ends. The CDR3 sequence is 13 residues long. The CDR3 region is CASRWGRGMPQHF. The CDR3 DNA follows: TGTGCCAGCCGTTGGGGGCGGGGAATGCCCCAGCATTTT.

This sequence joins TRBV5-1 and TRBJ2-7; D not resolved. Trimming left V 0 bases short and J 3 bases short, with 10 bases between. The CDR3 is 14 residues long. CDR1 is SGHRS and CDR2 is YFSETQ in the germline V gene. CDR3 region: CASSLAVSGYEQYF. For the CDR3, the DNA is TGCGCCAGCAGCTTGGCTGTGTCGGGCTACGAGCAGTACTTC.

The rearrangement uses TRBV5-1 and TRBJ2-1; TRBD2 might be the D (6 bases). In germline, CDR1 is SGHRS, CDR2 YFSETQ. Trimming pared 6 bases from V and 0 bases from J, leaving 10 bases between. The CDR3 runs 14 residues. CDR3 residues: CASNRGVSYNEQFF. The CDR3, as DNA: TGCGCCAGCAATCGCGGGGTCTCCTACAATGAGCAGTTCTTC.

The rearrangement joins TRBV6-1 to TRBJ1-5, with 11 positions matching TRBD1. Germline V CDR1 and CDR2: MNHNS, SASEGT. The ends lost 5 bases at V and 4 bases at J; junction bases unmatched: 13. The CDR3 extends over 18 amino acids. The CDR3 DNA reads TGTGCCAGCAGTACAGCCGGGACAGGGGGAGGGGGTAATCAGCCCCAGCATTTT. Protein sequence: CASSTAGTGGGGNQPQHF.

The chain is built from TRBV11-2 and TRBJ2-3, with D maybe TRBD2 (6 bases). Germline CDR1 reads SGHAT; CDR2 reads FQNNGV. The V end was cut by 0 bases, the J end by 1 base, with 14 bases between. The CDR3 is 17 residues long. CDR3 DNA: TGTGCCAGCAGCTTAGACCCTGGGGGGACTGGCACAGATACGCAGTATTTT. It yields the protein CASSLDPGGTGTDTQYF.

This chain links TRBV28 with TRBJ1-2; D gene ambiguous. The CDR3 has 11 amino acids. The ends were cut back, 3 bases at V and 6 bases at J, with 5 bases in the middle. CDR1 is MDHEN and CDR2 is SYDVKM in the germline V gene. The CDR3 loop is CASSFWDGYTF. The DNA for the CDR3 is TGTGCCAGCAGTTTCTGGGATGGCTACACCTTC.

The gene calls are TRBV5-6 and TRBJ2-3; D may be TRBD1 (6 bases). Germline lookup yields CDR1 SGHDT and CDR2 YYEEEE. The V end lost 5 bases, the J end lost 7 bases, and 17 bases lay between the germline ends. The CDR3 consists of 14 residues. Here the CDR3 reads CASSSGQKSNTQYF. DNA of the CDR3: TGTGCCAGCAGTTCTGGACAGAAATCCAATACGCAGTATTTT.

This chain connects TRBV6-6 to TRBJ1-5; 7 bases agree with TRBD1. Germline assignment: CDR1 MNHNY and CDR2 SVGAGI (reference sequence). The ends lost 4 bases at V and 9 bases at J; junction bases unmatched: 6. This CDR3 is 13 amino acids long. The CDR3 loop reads CASSSQGSLPQHF. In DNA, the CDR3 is TGTGCCAGCAGTTCACAGGGGTCCCTGCCCCAGCATTTT.

CDR3 nucleotide sequence: TGTGCCACCAGCTCACAGGACGGCCCCCTCCACTTT. Its translation: CATSSQDGPLHF. The rearrangement uses TRBV15 and TRBJ1-6, with TRBD1 as a possible D gene (5 bases). The V end was cut by 5 bases, the J end by 13 bases, with 12 bases between. Germline V CDR1 and CDR2: LNHNV, YYDKDF (reference sequence). This CDR3 is built from 12 residues.

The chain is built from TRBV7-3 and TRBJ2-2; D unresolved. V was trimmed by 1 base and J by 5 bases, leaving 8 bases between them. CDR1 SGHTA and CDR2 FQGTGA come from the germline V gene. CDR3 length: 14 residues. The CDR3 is CASSLRAWTGELFF. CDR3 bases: TGTGCCAGCAGCTTAAGGGCCTGGACCGGGGAGCTGTTTTTT.

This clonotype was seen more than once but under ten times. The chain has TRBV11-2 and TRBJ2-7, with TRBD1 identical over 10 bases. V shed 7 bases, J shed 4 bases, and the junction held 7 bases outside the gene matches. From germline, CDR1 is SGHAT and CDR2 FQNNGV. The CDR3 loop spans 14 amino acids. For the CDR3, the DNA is TGTGCCAGCACCGCCGGGACAGGGGCGTACGAGCAGTACTTC. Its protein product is CASTAGTGAYEQYF.

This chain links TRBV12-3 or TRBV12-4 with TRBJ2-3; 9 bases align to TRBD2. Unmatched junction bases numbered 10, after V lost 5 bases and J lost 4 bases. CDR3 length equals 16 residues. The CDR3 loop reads CASSPPGVAGADTQYF. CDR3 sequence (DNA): TGTGCCAGCAGTCCCCCCGGGGTAGCGGGAGCAGATACGCAGTATTTT.

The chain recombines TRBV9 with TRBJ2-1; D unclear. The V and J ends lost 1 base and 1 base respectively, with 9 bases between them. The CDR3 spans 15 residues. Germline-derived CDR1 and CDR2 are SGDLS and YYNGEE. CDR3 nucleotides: TGTGCCAGCAGCGTAAGCAAGAGGTCCTACAATGAGCAGTTCTTC. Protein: CASSVSKRSYNEQFF.

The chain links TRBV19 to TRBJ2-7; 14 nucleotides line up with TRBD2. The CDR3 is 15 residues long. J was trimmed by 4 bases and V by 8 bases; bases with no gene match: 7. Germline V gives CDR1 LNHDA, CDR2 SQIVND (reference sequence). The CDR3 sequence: CASARGTSGGYEQYF. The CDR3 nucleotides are TGTGCCAGTGCCCGTGGGACTAGCGGGGGATACGAGCAGTACTTC.

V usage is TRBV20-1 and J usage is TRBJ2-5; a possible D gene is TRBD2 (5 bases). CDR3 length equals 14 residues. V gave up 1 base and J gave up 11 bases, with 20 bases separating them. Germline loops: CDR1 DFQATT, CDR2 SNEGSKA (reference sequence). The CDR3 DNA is TGCAGTGCTAGAGTGAGGGCCCAAGGCGATGAGCAGTACTTC. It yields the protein CSARVRAQGDEQYF.

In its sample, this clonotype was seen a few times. This CDR3 is CSARDGERSTYEQYF. The CDR3 coding sequence is TGCAGTGCTAGAGATGGCGAGCGTTCCACCTACGAGCAGTACTTC. The chain links TRBV20-1 to TRBJ2-7; D is undetermined. CDR1 and CDR2 (germline): DFQATT, SNEGSKA (reference sequence). The CDR3 is 15 residues long. Between the trimmed V and J ends, which lost 0 bases and 2 bases, there was a span of 14 bases.

As DNA, the CDR3 is TGTGCCAGCAGCCCTAACCAGGGGAATGAGCAGTTCTTC. It yields the protein CASSPNQGNEQFF. The chain is built from TRBV16 and TRBJ2-1; possible D gene TRBD1, 6 bases. The CDR3 is 13 amino acids. Deletions cut 4 bases from V and 7 bases from J, with 11 bases between. Germline CDR1 and CDR2: KGHSY and FQNENV.